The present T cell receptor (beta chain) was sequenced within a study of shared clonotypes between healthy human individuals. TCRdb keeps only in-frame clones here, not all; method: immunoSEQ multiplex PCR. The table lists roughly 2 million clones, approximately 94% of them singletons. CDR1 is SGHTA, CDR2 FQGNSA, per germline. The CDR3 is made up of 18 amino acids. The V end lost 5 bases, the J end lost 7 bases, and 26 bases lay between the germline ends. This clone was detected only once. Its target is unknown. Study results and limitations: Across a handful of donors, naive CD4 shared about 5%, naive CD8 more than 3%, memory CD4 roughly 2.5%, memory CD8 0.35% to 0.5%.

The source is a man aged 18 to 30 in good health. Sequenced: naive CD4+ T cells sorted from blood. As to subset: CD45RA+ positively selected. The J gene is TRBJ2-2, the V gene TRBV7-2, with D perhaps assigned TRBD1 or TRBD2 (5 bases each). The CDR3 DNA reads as TGTGCCAGCAGCCCCCGGCGAGTTCCAGGGACCAGTAGCGGGGAGCTGTTTTTT. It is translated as CASSPRRVPGTSSGELFF. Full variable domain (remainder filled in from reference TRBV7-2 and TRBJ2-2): GAGVSQSPSNKVTEKGKDVELRCDPISGHTALYWYRQSLGQGLEFLIYFQGNSAPDKSGLPSDRFSAERTGGSVSTLTIQRTQQEDSAVYLCASSPRRVPGTSSGELFFGEGSRLTVL.